This T cell receptor beta chain was recovered during a study of shared clonotypes between healthy human individuals. Background on the study: Each donor's CD4 naive and CD4 memory cells filled three plates apiece, CD8 naive two, and CD8 memory one.

Regarding this clone: Antigen: not known.

The CDR3 covers 14 residues. V was pared by 3 bases and J by 5 bases, with 11 bases between. Germline CDR1 SNHLY, CDR2 FYNNEI. Study findings and constraints: Having only a few donors restricted how much genetic and exposure-history diversity was captured.

The protocol was immunoSEQ multiplex PCR, while the TCRdb copy is restricted to in-frame clones and leaves out a portion. The sample holds roughly 300,000 clones, about nine tenths seen once. The rearrangement joins TRBV2 to TRBJ1-5; maybe TRBD1 (5 bases). This TCR came from a man aged 18 to 30 in good health. Sequences were obtained from memory CD8+ T cells sorted from blood. Subset denoted: CD45RO+ cells pooled with CCR7-negative TemRA cells. The CDR3, as DNA: TGTGCCAGCAGTGAGGGGGACGGGGATCAGCCCCAGCATTTT. Its protein is CASSEGDGDQPQHF.